A selection of T cell receptor beta chains follows, all from one sample in a study of beta chain features in type 1 diabetes. Clones were sequenced by immunoSEQ multiplex PCR, and TCRdb holds only the in-frame ones, with some missing. The table has more than 300,000 clones, around 13% seen once. Sequencing input: naive CD4+ T cells from blood. The receptor set was obtained from a young woman with type 1 diabetes. The CDR3 runs from the conserved cysteine through the conserved F or W. The order of the fields is clone size, V gene, D gene, J gene, CDR3 protein, CDR3 DNA. The D gene is left open where the match is weak. Clone sizes are given selectively: once, few, many, or a class where the clone is expanded.

>-|TRBV19|-|TRBJ2-1
CASSTTSTAAFF
TGTGCCAGTAGTACGACTAGTACGGCCGCTTTCTTC
>few|TRBV5-6|TRBD1|TRBJ2-4
CASSGRDRGGIQYF
TGTGCCAGCAGCGGGAGGGACAGGGGAGGCATTCAGTACTTC
>-|TRBV15|TRBD1|TRBJ2-5
CATSDLGQGAGETQYF
TGTGCCACCAGCGACCTCGGACAGGGGGCCGGAGAGACCCAGTACTTC
>-|TRBV25-1|-|TRBJ1-6
CASNTGLINSPLHF
TGTGCCAGCAACACGGGACTGATTAATTCACCCCTCCACTTT
>few|TRBV11-1|-|TRBJ1-1
CASSEGVTEAFF
TGTGCCAGCAGCGAAGGGGTGACTGAAGCTTTCTTT
>few|TRBV29-1|TRBD2|TRBJ2-1
CSGSYSGRRDEQFF
TGCAGCGGTTCGTATAGCGGGAGACGGGATGAGCAGTTCTTC
>-|TRBV7-9|-|TRBJ1-2
CASSFQGSGYGYTF
TGTGCCAGCAGCTTCCAGGGATCAGGCTATGGCTACACCTTC
>-|TRBV18|-|TRBJ2-1
CASSPQGSYNEQFF
TGTGCCAGCTCACCACAGGGGTCCTACAATGAGCAGTTCTTC
>-|TRBV15|-|TRBJ1-5
CATSRAANRDQPQHF
TGTGCCACCAGCAGAGCGGCAAACCGGGATCAGCCCCAGCATTTT
>few|TRBV5-1|-|TRBJ1-1
CASSPAGGKNTEAFF
TGCGCCAGCAGCCCCGCCGGGGGGAAGAACACTGAAGCTTTCTTT
>-|TRBV11-2|-|TRBJ1-5
CASSSGGLGINQPQHF
TGTGCCAGCAGCTCGGGGGGATTGGGGATAAATCAGCCCCAGCATTTT
>few|TRBV4-3|TRBD1|TRBJ2-7
CASSQAGQYPPYEQYF
TGCGCCAGCAGCCAAGCGGGACAGTACCCTCCCTACGAGCAGTACTTC
>-|TRBV5-4|TRBD1|TRBJ2-5
CASSQQGVLETQYF
TGTGCCAGCAGCCAACAGGGGGTTTTGGAGACCCAGTACTTC
>few|TRBV5-1|-|TRBJ1-1
CASSLRTAKNTEAFF
TGCGCCAGCAGCCTAAGGACAGCAAAAAACACTGAAGCTTTCTTT
>-|TRBV9|TRBD2|TRBJ2-1
CASSVAGGGSYNEQFF
TGTGCCAGCAGCGTAGCGGGAGGCGGCTCCTACAATGAGCAGTTCTTC
>few|TRBV6-1|-|TRBJ1-5
CASSQGGSNQPQHF
TGTGCCAGCAGCCAAGGGGGTAGCAATCAGCCCCAGCATTTT
>-|TRBV7-2|-|TRBJ1-1
CASSFAGTEAFF
TGTGCCAGCAGCTTCGCGGGTACTGAAGCTTTCTTT